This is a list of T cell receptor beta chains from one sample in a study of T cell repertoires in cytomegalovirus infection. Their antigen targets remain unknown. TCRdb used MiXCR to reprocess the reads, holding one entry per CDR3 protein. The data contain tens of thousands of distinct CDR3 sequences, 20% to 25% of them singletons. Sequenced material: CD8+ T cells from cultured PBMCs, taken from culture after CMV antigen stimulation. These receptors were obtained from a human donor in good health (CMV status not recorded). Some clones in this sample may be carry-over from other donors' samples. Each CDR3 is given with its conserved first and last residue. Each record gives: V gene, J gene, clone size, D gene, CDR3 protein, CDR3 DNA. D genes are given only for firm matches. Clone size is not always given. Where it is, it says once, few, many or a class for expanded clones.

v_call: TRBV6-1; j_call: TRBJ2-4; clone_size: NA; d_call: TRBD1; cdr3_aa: CASNRQGAKNIQYF; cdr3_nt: TGTGCCAGCAACAGACAGGGGGCCAAAAACATTCAGTACTTC
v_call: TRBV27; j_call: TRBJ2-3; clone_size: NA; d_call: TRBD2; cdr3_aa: CASSFSGLSTDTQYF; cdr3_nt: TGTGCCAGCAGTTTTAGCGGGTTGAGCACAGATACGCAGTATTTT
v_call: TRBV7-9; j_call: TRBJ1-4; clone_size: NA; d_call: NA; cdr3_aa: CASSSIFGREGEKLFF; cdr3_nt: TGTGCCAGCAGCTCAATCTTCGGCAGGGAAGGTGAAAAACTGTTTTTT
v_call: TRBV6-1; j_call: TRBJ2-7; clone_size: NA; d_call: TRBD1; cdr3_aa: CASSESDRAEQYF; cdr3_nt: TGTGCCAGCAGTGAATCCGACAGGGCCGAGCAGTACTTC
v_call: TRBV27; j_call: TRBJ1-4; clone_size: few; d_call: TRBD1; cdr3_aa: CASSSRDRGLYNEKLFF; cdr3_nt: TGTGCCAGCAGCTCCCGGGACAGGGGGCTTTATAATGAAAAACTGTTTTTT
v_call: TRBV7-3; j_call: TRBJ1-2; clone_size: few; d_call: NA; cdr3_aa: CASSPGPREVRGYTF; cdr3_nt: TGTGCCAGCAGCCCAGGACCCAGGGAGGTTCGTGGCTACACCTTC
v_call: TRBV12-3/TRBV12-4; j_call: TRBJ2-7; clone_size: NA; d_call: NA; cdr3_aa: CASTPGGAGTYEQYF; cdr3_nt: TGTGCCAGCACCCCTGGGGGGGCGGGGACCTACGAGCAGTACTTC
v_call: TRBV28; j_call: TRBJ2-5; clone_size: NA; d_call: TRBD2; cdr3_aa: CASTLAGLGKTQYF; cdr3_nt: TGTGCCAGCACCCTAGCGGGACTAGGAAAGACCCAGTACTTC
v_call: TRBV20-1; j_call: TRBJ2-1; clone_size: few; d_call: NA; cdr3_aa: CSARGVVRMVSYNEQFF; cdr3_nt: TGCAGTGCTAGAGGGGTCGTGCGAATGGTGTCCTACAATGAGCAGTTCTTC
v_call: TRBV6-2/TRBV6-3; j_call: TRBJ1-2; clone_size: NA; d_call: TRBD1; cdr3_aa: CASSERTGNNYGYTF; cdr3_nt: TGTGCCAGCAGTGAACGGACAGGGAATAACTATGGCTACACCTTC
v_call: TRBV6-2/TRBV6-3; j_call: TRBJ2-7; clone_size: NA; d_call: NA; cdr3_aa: CASSYRLVEQYF; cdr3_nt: TGTGCCAGCAGTTATCGACTTGTCGAGCAGTACTTC
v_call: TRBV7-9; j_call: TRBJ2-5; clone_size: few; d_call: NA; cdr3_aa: CASSLAAGQETQYF; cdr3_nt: TGTGCCAGCAGCTTAGCAGCGGGCCAAGAGACCCAGTACTTC
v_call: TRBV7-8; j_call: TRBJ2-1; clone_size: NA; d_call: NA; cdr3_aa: CASSPILKDYTYNEQFF; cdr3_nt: TGTGCCAGCAGCCCAATACTTAAGGACTATACCTACAATGAGCAGTTCTTC
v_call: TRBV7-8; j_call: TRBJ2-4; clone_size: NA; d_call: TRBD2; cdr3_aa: CASSLADSGVRNIQYF; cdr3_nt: TGTGCCAGCAGCTTAGCGGATAGCGGGGTCCGGAACATTCAGTACTTC
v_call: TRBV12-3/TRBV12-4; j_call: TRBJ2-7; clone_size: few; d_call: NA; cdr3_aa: CASSLSSSYEQYF; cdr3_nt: TGTGCCAGCAGTTTGTCAAGCTCCTACGAGCAGTACTTC
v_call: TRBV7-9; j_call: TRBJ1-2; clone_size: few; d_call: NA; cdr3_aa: CASSSTGTLRGYTF; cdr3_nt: TGTGCCAGCAGCTCAACAGGGACGCTTCGAGGCTACACCTTC
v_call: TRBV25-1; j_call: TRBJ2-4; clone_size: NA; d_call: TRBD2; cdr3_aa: CASSDLAGGAKNIQYF; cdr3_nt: TGTGCCAGCAGTGATCTAGCGGGGGGAGCCAAAAACATTCAGTACTTC
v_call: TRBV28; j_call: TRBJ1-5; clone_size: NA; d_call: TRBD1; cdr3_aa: CASSFEGQGEQPQHF; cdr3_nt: TGTGCCAGCAGTTTTGAAGGACAGGGGGAGCAGCCCCAGCATTTT
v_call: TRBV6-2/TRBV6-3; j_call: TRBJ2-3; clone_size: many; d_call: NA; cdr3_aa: CASSYPTEGTQYF; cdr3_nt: TGTGCCAGCAGTTACCCGACTGAGGGTACGCAGTATTTT
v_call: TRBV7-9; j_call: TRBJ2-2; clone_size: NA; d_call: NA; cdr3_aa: CASTLLSGRKTGELFF; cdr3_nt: TGTGCCAGCACCCTTTTGTCCGGGCGAAAGACCGGGGAGCTGTTTTTT
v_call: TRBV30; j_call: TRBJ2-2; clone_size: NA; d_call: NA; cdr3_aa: CAWSVTGAEHGELFF; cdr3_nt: TGTGCCTGGAGTGTAACCGGGGCTGAACACGGGGAGCTGTTTTTT
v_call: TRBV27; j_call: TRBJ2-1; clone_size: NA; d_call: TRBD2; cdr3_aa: CASSLYMGGTSMHEQFF; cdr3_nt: TGTGCCAGCAGTCTTTATATGGGAGGGACTAGCATGCATGAGCAGTTCTTC
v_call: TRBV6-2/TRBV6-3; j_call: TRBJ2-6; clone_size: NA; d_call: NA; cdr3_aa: CASSYLRGSGANVLTF; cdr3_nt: TGTGCCAGCAGTTACCTGAGGGGGTCTGGGGCCAACGTCCTGACTTTC
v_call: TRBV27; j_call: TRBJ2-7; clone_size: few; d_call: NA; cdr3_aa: CASGSSSYEQYF; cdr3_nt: TGTGCCAGCGGGTCAAGCTCCTACGAGCAGTACTTC
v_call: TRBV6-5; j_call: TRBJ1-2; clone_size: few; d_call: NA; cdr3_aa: CASSWTGLDGYTF; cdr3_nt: TGTGCCAGCAGTTGGACGGGCTTGGATGGCTACACCTTC
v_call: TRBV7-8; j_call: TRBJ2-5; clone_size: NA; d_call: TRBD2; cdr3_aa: CASSLGPSGSGQTQYF; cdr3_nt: TGTGCCAGCAGCTTAGGGCCTAGCGGGAGTGGACAGACCCAGTACTTC
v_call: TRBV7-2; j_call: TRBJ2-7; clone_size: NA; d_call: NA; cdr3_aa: CASSLILSSYEQYF; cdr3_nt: TGTGCCAGCAGCTTGATCTTGAGCTCCTACGAGCAGTACTTC
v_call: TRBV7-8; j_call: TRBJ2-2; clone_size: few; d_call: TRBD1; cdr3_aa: CASRAGTANTGELFF; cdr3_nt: TGTGCCAGCAGGGCCGGGACAGCGAACACCGGGGAGCTGTTTTTT
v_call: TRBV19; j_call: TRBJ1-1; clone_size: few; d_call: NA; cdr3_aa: CATHGGGSTEAFF; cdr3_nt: TGTGCCACCCACGGTGGGGGATCCACTGAAGCTTTCTTT
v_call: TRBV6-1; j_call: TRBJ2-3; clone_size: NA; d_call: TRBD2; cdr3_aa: CASSVQGLAGARDTQYF; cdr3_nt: TGTGCCAGCAGTGTGCAGGGACTAGCGGGGGCGAGGGATACGCAGTATTTT
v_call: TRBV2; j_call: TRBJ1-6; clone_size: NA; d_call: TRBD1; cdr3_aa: CASSDRTGDSPLHF; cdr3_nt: TGTGCCAGCAGTGATAGGACAGGGGATTCACCCCTCCACTTT
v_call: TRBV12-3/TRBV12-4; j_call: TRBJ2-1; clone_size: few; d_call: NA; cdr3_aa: CASRRAGPSSYNEQFF; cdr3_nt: TGTGCCAGCAGGCGAGCGGGCCCGAGCTCCTACAATGAGCAGTTCTTC
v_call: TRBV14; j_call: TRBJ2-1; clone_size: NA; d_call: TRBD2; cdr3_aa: CASSPGLAKYNEQFF; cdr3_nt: TGTGCCAGCAGCCCGGGACTAGCCAAGTACAATGAGCAGTTCTTC
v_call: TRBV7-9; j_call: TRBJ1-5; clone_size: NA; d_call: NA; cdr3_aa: CASSLWGESNQPQHF; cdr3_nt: TGTGCCAGCAGCTTATGGGGGGAGAGCAATCAGCCCCAGCATTTT
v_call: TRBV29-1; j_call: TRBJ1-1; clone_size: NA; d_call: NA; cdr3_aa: CSVKTQEVTEAFF; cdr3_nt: TGCAGCGTTAAGACTCAGGAGGTCACTGAAGCTTTCTTT
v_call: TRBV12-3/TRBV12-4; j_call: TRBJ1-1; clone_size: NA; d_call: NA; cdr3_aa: CASTWAPKTTEAFF; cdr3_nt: TGTGCCAGCACCTGGGCTCCCAAGACAACTGAAGCTTTCTTT
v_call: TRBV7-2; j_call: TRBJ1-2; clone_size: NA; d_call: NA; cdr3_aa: CASTLGWSEEGYTF; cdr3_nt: TGTGCCAGCACCTTAGGGTGGTCGGAGGAAGGCTACACCTTC
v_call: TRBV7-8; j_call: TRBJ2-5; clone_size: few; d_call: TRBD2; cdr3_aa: CASSFRGGALGYKETQYF; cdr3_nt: TGTGCCAGCAGCTTTCGCGGGGGGGCGTTGGGATACAAAGAGACCCAGTACTTC
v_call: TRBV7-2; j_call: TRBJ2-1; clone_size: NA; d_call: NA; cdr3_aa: CASSLRAGSSYNEQFF; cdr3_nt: TGTGCCAGCAGCCTAAGGGCGGGGAGCTCCTACAATGAGCAGTTCTTC
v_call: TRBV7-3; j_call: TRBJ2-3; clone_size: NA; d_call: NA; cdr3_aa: CASSLSVATTDTQYF; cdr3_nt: TGTGCCAGCAGCTTAAGCGTCGCGACCACAGATACGCAGTATTTT
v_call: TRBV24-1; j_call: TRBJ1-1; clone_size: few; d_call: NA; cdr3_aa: CATSDKTGPEAFF; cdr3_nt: TGTGCCACCAGTGATAAAACAGGGCCAGAAGCTTTCTTT
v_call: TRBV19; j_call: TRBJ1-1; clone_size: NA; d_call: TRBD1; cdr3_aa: CASSEDLQGWAEAFF; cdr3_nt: TGTGCCAGCAGCGAAGATTTACAGGGGTGGGCTGAAGCTTTCTTT
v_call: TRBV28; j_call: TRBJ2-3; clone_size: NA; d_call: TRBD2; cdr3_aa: CASSRYSGKTDTQYF; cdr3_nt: TGTGCCAGCAGTCGATATAGCGGGAAAACAGATACGCAGTATTTT
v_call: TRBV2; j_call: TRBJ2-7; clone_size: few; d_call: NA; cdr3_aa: CASSEMIEQYF; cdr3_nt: TGTGCCAGCAGTGAAATGATAGAGCAGTACTTC
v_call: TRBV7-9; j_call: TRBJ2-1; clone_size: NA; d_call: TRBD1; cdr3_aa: CASRPQGTYNEQFF; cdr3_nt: TGTGCCAGCAGGCCACAGGGGACCTACAATGAGCAGTTCTTC
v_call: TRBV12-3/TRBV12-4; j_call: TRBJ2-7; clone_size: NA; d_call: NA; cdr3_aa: CASSSLPWEQYF; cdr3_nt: TGTGCCAGCAGTTCCCTTCCTTGGGAGCAGTACTTC
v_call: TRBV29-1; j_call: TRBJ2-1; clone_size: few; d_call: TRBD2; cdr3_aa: CSVDLPYASGRMSYNEQFF; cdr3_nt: TGCAGCGTTGATCTTCCTTATGCTAGCGGGAGGATGTCCTACAATGAGCAGTTCTTC
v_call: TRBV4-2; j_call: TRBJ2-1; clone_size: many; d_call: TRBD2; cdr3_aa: CASSQLAGGVNEQFF; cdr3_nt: TGTGCCAGCAGCCAACTAGCGGGGGGAGTCAATGAGCAGTTCTTC
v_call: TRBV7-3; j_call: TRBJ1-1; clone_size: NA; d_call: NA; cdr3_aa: CASSLDGSGTEAFF; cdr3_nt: TGTGCCAGCAGCTTAGACGGTAGTGGTACTGAAGCTTTCTTT
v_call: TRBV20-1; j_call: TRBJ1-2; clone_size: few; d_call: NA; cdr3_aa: CSARDPRGPSRDYGYTF; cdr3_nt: TGCAGTGCTAGAGATCCCCGGGGGCCATCCCGGGACTATGGCTACACCTTC
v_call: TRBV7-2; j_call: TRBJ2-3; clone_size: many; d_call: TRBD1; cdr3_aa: CASSPGTEPTQYF; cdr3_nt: TGTGCCAGCAGCCCGGGGACAGAGCCTACGCAGTATTTT
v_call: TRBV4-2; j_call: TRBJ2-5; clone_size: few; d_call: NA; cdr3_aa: CASSQLGRQETQYF; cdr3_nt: TGTGCCAGCAGCCAACTGGGACGCCAAGAGACCCAGTACTTC
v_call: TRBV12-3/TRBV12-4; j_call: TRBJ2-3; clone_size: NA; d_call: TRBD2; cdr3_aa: CASSSLAGSTDTQYF; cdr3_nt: TGTGCCAGCAGTTCCCTAGCGGGAAGCACAGATACGCAGTATTTT